These 20 T cell receptor beta chains were sequenced from one sample in a study of shared clonotypes between healthy human individuals. TCRdb's copy holds only in-frame clones and misses some; the assay was immunoSEQ multiplex PCR. The sample holds fewer than 2.5 million clones, 93% seen once. Sequenced input: naive CD4+ T cells from PBMCs. The subset is: CD45RA+ positively selected. The source of these receptors is a man between 18 and 35 years old in good health. Some clones in this sample may be carry-over from other donors' samples.

This chain joins TRBV19 and TRBJ1-5; D gene uncertain. The CDR3 runs to 13 residues. CDR1 LNHDA and CDR2 SQIVND come from the germline V gene (reference sequence). V was pared by 1 base and J by 6 bases, with 7 bases between. CDR3 region: CASSIVVGQPQHF. In DNA form, the CDR3 reads TGTGCCAGTAGTATAGTGGTGGGTCAGCCCCAGCATTTT.

This rearrangement joins TRBV6-6 to TRBJ2-7, with D perhaps TRBD2 (6 bases). CDR1 and CDR2 (germline): MNHNY, SVGAGI (reference sequence). This CDR3 contains 14 residues. Trimming took 6 bases from V and 0 from J, leaving 12 bases between them. The CDR3 sequence: CASRRAGSSYEQYF. CDR3 DNA: TGTGCCAGCAGGCGAGCGGGTAGCTCCTACGAGCAGTACTTC.

This chain connects TRBV5-1 to TRBJ2-1; TRBD2 matches 7 bases. CDR3 length: 14 amino acids. Trimming took 1 base from V and 3 from J; bases not matched to a gene: 1. The germline V gene encodes CDR1 SGHRS and CDR2 YFSETQ. The CDR3 region has the DNA TGCGCCAGCAGCTTGATAGCGGGCTACAATGAGCAGTTCTTC. This encodes CASSLIAGYNEQFF.

This sequence joins TRBV5-6 and TRBJ1-5, with D uncertain. CDR1 is SGHDT and CDR2 is YYEEEE in the germline V gene. V was clipped by 1 base and J by 5 bases, with 13 bases between them. This CDR3 spans 15 amino acids. CDR3 sequence reads: CASSLFGRGDQPQHF. In nucleotides, the CDR3 is TGTGCCAGCAGCTTGTTTGGCCGCGGAGATCAGCCCCAGCATTTT.

The rearrangement links TRBV10-1 to TRBJ1-2; weak D call: TRBD1 (5 bases). The CDR3 contains 18 residues. In germline, CDR1 is WNHNN, CDR2 SYGVQD (reference sequence). V was trimmed by 3 bases and J by 1 base, leaving 21 bases between them. CDR3 loop: CASSDPGPAEDCNYGYTF. As DNA, the CDR3 is TGCGCCAGCAGTGACCCGGGACCCGCGGAGGATTGTAACTATGGCTACACCTTC.

The chain combines TRBV4-1 with TRBJ2-5, with unresolved D. The CDR3 loop spans 12 amino acids. Trimming stripped 4 bases from V and 4 bases from J, with 7 bases between. Germline-derived CDR1 and CDR2 are MGHRA and YSYEKL. The CDR3 region has the DNA TGCGCCAGCAGCCCATTTGGAGAGACCCAGTACTTC. Protein sequence: CASSPFGETQYF.

The V gene is TRBV28, the J gene TRBJ2-2; D is possibly TRBD2 (6 bases). The CDR3 is made up of 12 amino acids. V lost 11 bases and J 2 bases, leaving 9 bases between the germline ends. CDR1 is MDHEN, CDR2 SYDVKM, per germline. The DNA of the CDR3 is TGTGCCCTCGGGGGAAACACCGGGGAGCTGTTTTTT. Protein sequence: CALGGNTGELFF.

This chain joins TRBV6-5 and TRBJ1-1; D is unresolved. Germline V gives CDR1 MNHEY, CDR2 SVGAGI. The CDR3 runs 13 residues. The V end lost 4 bases, the J end lost 0 bases, and 6 bases lay between the germline ends. CDR3 DNA sequence: TGTGCCAGCAGTTTGAGGATGAACACTGAAGCTTTCTTT. The encoded protein is CASSLRMNTEAFF.

The chain is built from TRBV19 and TRBJ1-5; D remains unclear. V was pared by 3 bases and J by 4 bases, with 10 bases between. Germline V gene lookup returns CDR1 LNHDA and CDR2 SQIVND (reference sequence). The length of the CDR3 is 14 residues. CDR3 in amino acids: CASSMLGRNQPQHF. CDR3 DNA sequence: TGTGCCAGTAGTATGCTAGGCAGAAATCAGCCCCAGCATTTT.

This rearrangement joins TRBV15 to TRBJ2-6; 7 bases are shared with TRBD2. Germline V gene sequence: CDR1 LNHNV, CDR2 YYDKDF (reference sequence). Unmatched junction bases numbered 7, after V lost 9 bases and J lost 2 bases. This CDR3 contains 15 residues. CDR3 sequence (DNA): TGTGCCACAAACCAAGGGAGGGCTGGGGCCAACGTCCTGACTTTC. It yields the protein CATNQGRAGANVLTF.

The chain links TRBV6-5 to TRBJ2-3; 7 bases match TRBD2. The trim removed 6 bases at V and 4 bases at J, leaving 7 bases unmatched. CDR3 length equals 14 residues. The germline V gene has CDR1 MNHEY and CDR2 SVGAGI. In nucleotides, the CDR3 is TGTGCCAGCAGCATGACTAGCTCCCCAGATACGCAGTATTTT. Amino acid sequence: CASSMTSSPDTQYF.

The J gene is TRBJ1-4, the V gene TRBV30; unclear D gene. Trimming stripped 0 bases from V and 7 bases from J, with 15 bases between. Germline CDR1 reads GTSNPN; CDR2 reads SVGIG (reference sequence). The length of the CDR3 is 15 residues. CDR3 residues: CAWSVLATRTEKLFF. CDR3 DNA sequence: TGTGCCTGGAGTGTACTAGCGACCCGGACTGAAAAACTGTTTTTT.

This chain uses TRBV13 with TRBJ2-7; 7 positions match TRBD1. Germline assignment: CDR1 PRHDT and CDR2 FYEKMQ (reference sequence). The junction had 9 bases not matched to a gene; V was cut back by 4 bases and J by 3 bases. CDR3 length: 15 amino acids. The CDR3 DNA sequence: TGTGCCAGCAGCTCAAGACGTCCAGGGGGCTACGAGCAGTACTTC. This encodes CASSSRRPGGYEQYF.

In nucleotides, the CDR3 is TGTGCCAGCAGTGCGGCGCTAGCGGGAACTACAGATACGCAGTATTTT. Its protein is CASSAALAGTTDTQYF. The chain employs TRBV2 and TRBJ2-3; TRBD2 aligns across 9 bases. Germline CDR1 and CDR2: SNHLY and FYNNEI. This CDR3 contains 16 residues. Trimming took 4 bases from V and 3 from J; bases not matched to a gene: 8.

About this clone itself: This specimen includes other DNA sequences encoding the same CDR3. The chain links TRBV28 to TRBJ1-5; TRBD1 is a possible D gene (6 bases). Germline values: CDR1 MDHEN, CDR2 SYDVKM. The CDR3 contains 15 residues. Trimming stripped 6 bases from V and 2 bases from J, with 14 bases between. The DNA for the CDR3 is TGTGCCAGCAGCCCTCGGGGGGCCGGCAATCAGCCCCAGCATTTT. It codes for CASSPRGAGNQPQHF.

The CDR3 reads CASSGPQRERNNEQFF. The CDR3 coding sequence is TGTGCCAGCAGCGGCCCACAACGGGAGCGGAACAATGAGCAGTTCTTC. This chain uses TRBV9 with TRBJ2-1; a possible D gene is TRBD2 (6 bases). Trimming stripped 3 bases from V and 5 bases from J, with 18 bases between. Germline CDR1 SGDLS, CDR2 YYNGEE. This CDR3 has 16 amino acids.

V is TRBV19 and J is TRBJ2-7, with D perhaps matching TRBD2 (6 bases). The CDR3 spans 18 residues. V gave up 5 bases and J gave up 7 bases, with 30 bases separating them. Germline V gene sequence: CDR1 LNHDA, CDR2 SQIVND (reference sequence). The CDR3 DNA is TGTGCCAGTAGTTCTCCCCCAATCGAAAGTGGTGGGGGAGGTGAGCAGTACTTC. This sequence encodes CASSSPPIESGGGGEQYF.

V usage is TRBV9 and J usage is TRBJ2-2, with TRBD1 matching over 8 bases. The germline gives CDR1 SGDLS, CDR2 YYNGEE. After removal of 4 bases from V and 2 bases from J, the junction contained 7 bases not matched to a gene. This CDR3 is built from 16 residues. This CDR3 reads CASSQRAGGNTGELFF. The CDR3 bases are TGTGCCAGCAGCCAGCGGGCAGGGGGCAACACCGGGGAGCTGTTTTTT.

V and J are TRBV9 and TRBJ1-5; no clear D gene. CDR1 is SGDLS, CDR2 YYNGEE, per germline. The CDR3 has 14 amino acids. V was shortened by 0 bases and J by 7 bases, with 11 bases between the two germline ends. This CDR3 is CASSVGVIGQPQHF. The CDR3 DNA reads TGTGCCAGCAGCGTAGGAGTCATCGGCCAGCCCCAGCATTTT.

The chain has TRBV7-2 and TRBJ2-3; D perhaps matches TRBD2 (6 bases). The CDR3 is 16 residues long. The V gene's germline CDR1 is SGHTA and CDR2 FQGNSA. Trimming removed 5 bases at V and 0 bases at J, with 15 bases between. The CDR3 region is CASSTQGLASTDTQYF. CDR3 coding DNA: TGTGCCAGCAGCACCCAAGGGCTAGCGAGCACAGATACGCAGTATTTT.